The 5 T cell receptor beta chains in this list originate from one sample, sequenced in a study of post-analysis software for immune sequencing data. Broader study findings: There were five TRBV segments more frequent in patients than controls, and TRBV5-6, TRBV5-1 and TRBV20-1 were among them.

Every TCR beta cDNA library bore unique molecular identifiers. TCRdb reanalysed the PCR reads using MiXCR and keeps one entry per CDR3 protein. The sample has 350,000 to 500,000 distinct CDR3 sequences, about 40% seen once. For these receptors, no antigen is known. Material for sequencing was blood. These receptors came from a girl aged 2-15 years with multiple sclerosis.

This clonotype was found a few times. This sequence joins TRBV20-1 and TRBJ2-3; D remains ambiguous. The length of the CDR3 is 12 residues. Germline V lookup: CDR1 DFQATT, CDR2 SNEGSKA (reference sequence). V lost 3 bases, J lost 10 bases, and 14 bases lay in between. In nucleotides, the CDR3 is TGCAGTGCTAGTTCGGCCCTCCCTTCGCAGTATTTT. Translated: CSASSALPSQYF.

J is TRBJ2-1 and V is TRBV12-3 or TRBV12-4; a weak D match, TRBD1 (5 bases). This CDR3 is 13 amino acids long. The ends were cut back, 6 bases at V and 0 bases at J, with 6 bases in the middle. CDR3 DNA sequence: TGTGCCAGCAGACAGGTCTCCTACAATGAGCAGTTCTTC. Amino acids: CASRQVSYNEQFF.

The chain is built from TRBV5-1 and TRBJ1-1, with D possibly being TRBD1 (5 bases). The V end was cut by 7 bases, the J end by 0 bases, with 13 bases between. The CDR3 totals 14 residues. Germline V lookup: CDR1 SGHRS, CDR2 YFSETQ. The CDR3 here is CASRGWGMNTEAFF. For the CDR3, the DNA is TGCGCCAGCCGAGGATGGGGGATGAACACTGAAGCTTTCTTT.

The chain combines TRBV20-1 with TRBJ1-2; tentative D call: TRBD1 (5 bases). The germline CDR1 and CDR2 sequences are DFQATT and SNEGSKA (reference sequence). Trimming removed 0 bases at V and 0 bases at J, with 8 bases between. The CDR3 covers 14 residues. CDR3 bases: TGCAGTGCTAGAGATCGGGGGACTAACTATGGCTACACCTTC. This codes for CSARDRGTNYGYTF.

Ten or more counts support this clonotype. This chain links TRBV29-1 with TRBJ2-1; 7 positions match TRBD2. Unmatched junction bases numbered 12, after V lost 7 bases and J lost 6 bases. Germline V CDR1 and CDR2: SQVTM, ANQGSEA. The CDR3 has 14 amino acids. The CDR3 protein is CSAQAGLVPNEQFF. CDR3 DNA: TGCAGCGCCCAAGCCGGACTAGTTCCCAATGAGCAGTTCTTC.